Given below is one T cell receptor (beta chain) in context. Antigen: not known. One end of the junction is discordant with germline, which a read error may explain. This cohort consisted of healthy bone marrow donors. The PCR made use of 60 Vbeta and 13 Jbeta primers. The table came from immunoSEQ multiplex PCR; TCRdb's copy has only in-frame clones and leaves some out. The sample includes some 200,000 clones, 82% of them seen just once. The data are from a study of cytomegalovirus exposure and HLA in healthy donors. General study results and limits: The authors confirmed in vitro that three CMV-associated chains were specific for CMV antigens. A later analysis linked 15,000 to 20,000 TCR beta sequences to HLA alleles at 0.05 false discovery rate. In an earlier analysis, about 87% or about 30%: the productive usage of most TCR beta V segments.

Sample: PBMCs. This TCR was sampled from a woman aged 40 to 50 in good health and CMV-seronegative.

CDR3 protein: CASSYADRGGPDTQYF. The CDR3 DNA follows: TGTGCCAGCAGTTACGCGGACAGGGGAGGACCAGACACGCAGTATTTT. The genes are TRBV6-6 and TRBJ2-3; 9 bases are shared with TRBD1. The CDR3 has 16 amino acids. In germline, CDR1 is MNHNY, CDR2 SVGAGI (reference sequence).